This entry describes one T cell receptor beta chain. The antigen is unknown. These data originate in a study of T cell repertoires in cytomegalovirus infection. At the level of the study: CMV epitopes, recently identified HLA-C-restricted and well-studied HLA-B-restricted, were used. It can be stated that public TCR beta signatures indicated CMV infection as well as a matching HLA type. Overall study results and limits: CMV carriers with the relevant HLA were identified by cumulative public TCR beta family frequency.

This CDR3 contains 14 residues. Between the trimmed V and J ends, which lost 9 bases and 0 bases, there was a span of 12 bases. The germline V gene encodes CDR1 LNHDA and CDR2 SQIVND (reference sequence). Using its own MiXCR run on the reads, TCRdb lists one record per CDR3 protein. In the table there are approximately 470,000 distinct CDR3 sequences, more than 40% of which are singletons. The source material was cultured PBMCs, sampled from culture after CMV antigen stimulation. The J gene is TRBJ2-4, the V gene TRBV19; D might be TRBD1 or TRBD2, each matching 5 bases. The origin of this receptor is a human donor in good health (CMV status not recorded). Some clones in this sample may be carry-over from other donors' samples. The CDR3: CASGAILAKNIQYF. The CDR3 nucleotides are TGTGCCAGCGGGGCTATTTTAGCCAAAAACATTCAGTACTTC. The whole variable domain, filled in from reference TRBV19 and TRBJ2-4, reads DGGITQSPKYLFRKEGQNVTLSCEQNLNHDAMYWYRQDPGQGLRLIYYSQIVNDFQKGDIAEGYSVSREKKESFPLTVTSAQKNPTAFYLCASGAILAKNIQYFGAGTRLSVL.